This entry concerns a single T cell receptor beta chain. This entry comes from a study of blood T cell repertoires in COVID-19. Original data processing: For nucleated cells, counts were estimated from reference gene primer amplification. Method: immunoSEQ multiplex PCR; TCRdb's copy keeps in-frame clones and lacks some. D and trimming were read from the DNA, whereas the V and J calls and clone size are those reported in that table. The repertoire holds hundreds of thousands of clones, with roughly 90% as singletons. Participants were aged 18 to 89 years, lived in about 26 US areas, and enrolled virtually. Cohort placement rested on clinical history that participants reported themselves. The recovered donors of Cohort 3 showed two negative PCRs, clearance, or symptom resolution. Germline CDR1 and CDR2: MDHEN and SYDVKM. CDR3 length equals 15 residues. V shed 8 bases, J shed 5 bases, and the junction held 12 bases outside the gene matches.

V usage is TRBV28 and J usage is TRBJ1-1; 9 nucleotides line up with TRBD1. The clonotype originates from a woman between 25 and 40 years old who had recovered from COVID-19. The sequenced sample consisted of PBMCs or T cells enriched from blood (not recorded which). The CDR3 DNA follows: TGTGCCAGCGGAAAACCGAGGACAGGGGAGACTGAAGCTTTCTTT. This codes for CASGKPRTGETEAFF. The full variable domain, its missing parts supplied by reference TRBV28 and TRBJ1-1, is DVKVTQSSRYLVKRTGEKVFLECVQDMDHENMFWYRQDPGLGLRLIYFSYDVKMKEKGDIPEGYSVSREKKERFSLILESASTNQTSMYLCASGKPRTGETEAFFGQGTRLTVV.